This TCR beta chain originates from a study of human T cells and chemical hapten exposure (dated by TCRdb to the early 2020s). In the study overall: For sensitization, 2% DPC in acetone was applied to a roughly 2 cm by roughly 2 cm area of upper inner arm skin. This study followed changes in the peripheral blood TCR repertoire in vivo during primary and secondary sensitization of alopecia patients to the hapten diphenylcyclopropenone (DPC). Blood samples were taken from patients before sensitization (week 0) and then at 2, 6 and about 24 weeks after DPC sensitization. Patch testing was done on the upper back using Finn chambers containing 0.01% DPC, and results were scored after 6 days according to International Contact Dermatitis Research Group standards. The mostly female patient cohort included alopecia areata with under or over 50% scalp involvement, alopecia totalis and alopecia universalis. For TCR sequencing, blood came from 25 to 35 alopecia patients at anywhere from one to four time points (pre-sensitization, 2, 6 and 24 weeks). Libraries were combined into a pool for sequencing, and differences in TCR yield between samples came mainly from small differences in library volumes within the pool. Weekly therapeutic DPC doses were additionally applied to the scalp of patients throughout the approximately 25-week study period.

General findings and caveats noted by the study authors: Patch test score correlated positively with the number of PT1 expanded TCRs, reaching significance at thresholds 8, 16 and 32 but not at 4. Compared with pre-sensitization or healthy control sets, expanded TCRs formed significantly more large CDR3 similarity clusters, which is consistent with antigen-driven responses. Because all patients had alopecia, a presumed autoimmune disease, the immune response of the patients might differ from that of healthy individuals. No change with DPC sensitization was found in the number of TCRs above 1 in 1000 frequency, and no evidence of global repertoire structure alterations was found. Repeated subsampling changed both the strength of the expansion versus patch-test correlation and the threshold at which that correlation became significant.

Library preparation employed RACE. The sample was run on a NextSeq 500. During library preparation, unique molecular identifiers were attached to individual cDNA molecules so that TCRs could be counted in a quantitative, reproducible way. For every blood RNA sample, sequencing covered both the TCR alpha and TCR beta chains. As for the authors' bioinformatics: The median number of TCRs per sample was 90,000 to 100,000, ranging from about 23,224 to 750,000. The Decombinator software suite was used to annotate the V, J and CDR3 of the TCR reads. For the PS versus PT1 abundance plots, all samples were subsampled to the same number of TCRs (28,000). TCRs were defined as expanded if absent before sensitization and observed at least eight times at the 2-week time point. In-frame beta chains were kept once TCRdb had trimmed the public reads at Q25 with fastp and called clones with MiXCR. Rows matching on CDR3 protein sequence are summarized as one entry with the most common DNA and genes. The authors' filters were not applied to this entry. The sample table lists 65,000 to 85,000 distinct CDR3 sequences, over 9% of them with a count of one. The top ten constitute roughly 1.4% of the sample.

From V the trimming removes 5 bases and from J it removes 1 base, while the gene matches leave 14 bases of the junction unaccounted for. The CDR3 goes from the cysteine to the phenylalanine over 17 residues. Kept here is only the CDR3 DNA, which spans 51 bases and is read in frame from base 1. The sample's time point label, decoded: patch test 1, 2 weeks after DPC sensitization. In the paper's terms, the treatment or condition label means: therapeutic diphenylcyclopropenone sensitization with weekly scalp DPC. Blood at each patch-test visit was drawn before the patch test was applied. Patients were considered eligible if aged 18 to 70, diagnosed with alopecia and deemed suitable for DPC therapy, and patients were excluded if pregnant. Total RNA was extracted from unfractionated whole blood collected in Tempus Blood RNA tubes. Notes on this clonotype: Its antigen has not been determined. Within one base of it there is no much larger clone, and no base qualities were kept.

The TCR comes from a woman aged 50 to 60 with alopecia areata. Some clones in this sample may be carry-over from other donors' samples. The material was whole blood, obtained in connection with sensitization to the hapten diphenylcyclopropenone (DPC). The V and J genes are TRBV12-3 or TRBV12-4 and TRBJ2-7, and 7 bases in between align with TRBD1. The bases read TGTGCCAGCAGTCCTTGGACAGGAGCCCTCGGATCCTACGAGCAGTACTTC. This gives the protein CASSPWTGALGSYEQYF.